Below, 15 T cell receptor beta chains from the same sample are listed, as sequenced in a study of blood T cell repertoires in COVID-19. TCRdb keeps only in-frame clones here, not all; method: immunoSEQ multiplex PCR. Here the sample spans approximately 390,000 clones, around 90% being singletons. Input material: PBMCs or T cells enriched from blood (not recorded which). The receptors shown here come from a woman in her thirties or forties with acute COVID-19.

Concerning this clone itself: The sample holds other DNA sequences that translate to the same CDR3. The CDR3, as DNA: TGTGCCAGCAGTTACTCGACCGGGACAGGTGGTTACGAGCAGTACTTC. Translated, it gives CASSYSTGTGGYEQYF. J is TRBJ2-7 and V is TRBV6-5; 8 bases match TRBD1. The CDR3 has 16 amino acids. Trimming cost V 0 bases and J 4 bases; bases outside gene matches: 8. Germline lookup yields CDR1 MNHEY and CDR2 SVGAGI.

CDR3 in amino acids: CASSTSVNTEAFF. The CDR3 coding sequence is TGTGCCAGCAGCACCAGTGTGAACACTGAAGCTTTCTTT. The gene calls are TRBV7-6 and TRBJ1-1; D unresolved. The CDR3 is 13 amino acids. V was shortened by 5 bases and J by 0 bases, with 7 bases between the two germline ends. Germline V CDR1 and CDR2: SGHVS, FNYEAQ.

The chain carries TRBV4-1 and TRBJ1-5; D is unresolved. The CDR3 extends over 14 amino acids. With 4 bases removed from V and 4 bases from J, the gap between germline ends came to 11 bases. CDR1 and CDR2 (germline): MGHRA, YSYEKL. CDR3 DNA: TGCGCCAGCAGCCTCGTTGGAGCTAATCAGCCCCAGCATTTT. Its protein is CASSLVGANQPQHF.

The V and J genes are TRBV19 and TRBJ1-4; TRBD1 agrees at 10 bases. Germline V gives CDR1 LNHDA, CDR2 SQIVND (reference sequence). V dropped 8 bases and J dropped 6; count of bases not matched to a gene: 3. This CDR3 comprises 13 residues. The CDR3 bases are TGTGCCAGTGGGGACAGGGGCTATGAAAAACTGTTTTTT. Protein sequence: CASGDRGYEKLFF.

This clone was detected a few times. V and J are TRBV30 and TRBJ1-5; no reliable D call. In germline, CDR1 is GTSNPN, CDR2 SVGIG (reference sequence). Trimming stripped 4 bases from V and 1 base from J, with 11 bases between. CDR3 length equals 14 residues. DNA for the CDR3: TGTGCCTGGACTATTAAAATGAGCAATCAGCCCCAGCATTTT. Translating gives CAWTIKMSNQPQHF.

The V gene is TRBV6-2 or TRBV6-3, the J gene TRBJ2-1; 8 bases fit TRBD2. The germline CDR1 and CDR2 sequences are MNHEY and SVGEGT. The CDR3 totals 15 residues. V lost 2 bases to trimming and J lost 6 bases; unmatched junction nucleotides: 6. CDR3 amino acids: CASSYATSVGNEQFF. The CDR3 DNA is TGTGCCAGCAGTTACGCGACTAGCGTTGGCAATGAGCAGTTCTTC.

This rearrangement joins TRBV24-1 to TRBJ2-5; TRBD2 agrees at 7 bases. After removal of 2 bases from V and 5 bases from J, the junction contained 4 bases not matched to a gene. In germline, CDR1 is KGHDR, CDR2 SFDVKD. There are 14 residues in the CDR3. CDR3 amino acids: CATSDSQGGETQYF. The CDR3 DNA follows: TGTGCCACCAGTGATTCCCAGGGAGGGGAGACCCAGTACTTC.

CDR3 sequence: CASSPGQFYEQYF. The CDR3 nucleotides are TGTGCCAGCAGCCCGGGACAGTTCTACGAGCAGTACTTC. V is TRBV2 and J is TRBJ2-7; 7 positions match TRBD1. After removal of 6 bases from V and 3 bases from J, the junction contained 5 bases not matched to a gene. Per the germline V gene, CDR1 is SNHLY and CDR2 is FYNNEI. The CDR3 runs to 13 residues.

The chain recombines TRBV2 with TRBJ1-2, with a tentative D call TRBD1 (6 bases). Germline loops: CDR1 SNHLY, CDR2 FYNNEI. With 6 bases removed from V and 6 bases from J, the gap between germline ends came to 20 bases. This CDR3 is built from 15 residues. In DNA form, the CDR3 reads TGTGCCAGCAGAGAGACCAGGGGAGGGTTACATGGCTACACCTTC. This sequence encodes CASRETRGGLHGYTF. The full variable domain, its missing parts supplied by reference TRBV2 and TRBJ1-2, is EPEVTQTPSHQVTQMGQEVILRCVPISNHLYFYWYRQILGQKVEFLVSFYNNEISEKSEIFDDQFSVERPDGSNFTLKIRSTKLEDSAMYFCASRETRGGLHGYTFGSGTRLTVV.

With respect to this clone: The same CDR3 is also encoded by other DNA sequences in this sample. The CDR3 nucleotides are TGTGCCAGTAGTATAGAAGGAGGGGGCAATCAGCCCCAGCATTTT. It translates to CASSIEGGGNQPQHF. This chain joins TRBV19 and TRBJ1-5, with a tentative D call TRBD1 (5 bases). Germline V CDR1 and CDR2: LNHDA, SQIVND (reference sequence). V lost 0 bases, J lost 2 bases, and 8 bases lay in between. CDR3 length: 15 residues.

The chain employs TRBV18 and TRBJ2-7, with a possible D match to TRBD1 (6 bases). The germline V gene has CDR1 KGHSH and CDR2 LQKENI. Trimming left V 3 bases short and J 3 bases short, with 9 bases between. The CDR3 totals 13 residues. For the CDR3, the DNA is TGTGCCAGCTCACCGCGACAGGACTACGAGCAGTACTTC. Translating it yields CASSPRQDYEQYF. The entire variable domain, with the rest obtained from reference TRBV18 and TRBJ2-7, is as follows: NAGVMQNPRHLVRRRGQEARLRCSPMKGHSHVYWYRQLPEEGLKFMVYLQKENIIDESGMPKERFSAEFPKEGPSILRIQQVVRGDSAAYFCASSPRQDYEQYFGPGTRLTVT.

The gene calls are TRBV20-1 and TRBJ2-7; TRBD1 aligns across 9 bases. Germline CDR1 reads DFQATT; CDR2 reads SNEGSKA (reference sequence). This CDR3 is 13 amino acids long. V was clipped by 3 bases and J by 3 bases; unmatched bases: 3. CDR3 nucleotides: TGCAGTGCTAGTTTGGGACAGGGCTACGAGCAGTACTTC. Amino acid sequence: CSASLGQGYEQYF.

This sequence joins TRBV27 and TRBJ2-1; 10 positions agree with TRBD1. There are 16 residues in the CDR3. Per germline, CDR1 MNHEY and CDR2 SMNVEV (reference sequence). V lost 1 base, J lost 6 bases, and 6 bases stayed unmatched. The CDR3, as DNA: TGTGCCAGCAGTTTATTTCCCAGGACAGGGGGCAATGAGCAGTTCTTC. Translating it yields CASSLFPRTGGNEQFF.

This clone was seen only once. The V gene is TRBV3-1 (or the pseudogene TRBV3-2), the J gene TRBJ1-2; D is perhaps TRBD1 (6 bases). Germline loops: CDR1 LGHDT, CDR2 YNNKEL (reference sequence). Trimming removed 4 bases at V and 5 bases at J, with 11 bases between. The CDR3 contains 13 residues. CDR3 in DNA: TGTGCCAGCAGCCCCAGACAGGCTTATGGCTACACCTTC. As protein: CASSPRQAYGYTF.

The chain recombines TRBV3-1 (or the pseudogene TRBV3-2) with TRBJ2-5, with 12 bases matching TRBD2. The germline V gene has CDR1 LGHDT and CDR2 YNNKEL (reference sequence). Trimming at V came to 4 bases and at J to 2 bases, leaving 2 bases not matched to a gene. The CDR3 sequence is 15 residues long. The CDR3 DNA reads TGTGCCAGCAGCCGGACTAGCGGGGCACAAGAGACCCAGTACTTC. Translated: CASSRTSGAQETQYF.